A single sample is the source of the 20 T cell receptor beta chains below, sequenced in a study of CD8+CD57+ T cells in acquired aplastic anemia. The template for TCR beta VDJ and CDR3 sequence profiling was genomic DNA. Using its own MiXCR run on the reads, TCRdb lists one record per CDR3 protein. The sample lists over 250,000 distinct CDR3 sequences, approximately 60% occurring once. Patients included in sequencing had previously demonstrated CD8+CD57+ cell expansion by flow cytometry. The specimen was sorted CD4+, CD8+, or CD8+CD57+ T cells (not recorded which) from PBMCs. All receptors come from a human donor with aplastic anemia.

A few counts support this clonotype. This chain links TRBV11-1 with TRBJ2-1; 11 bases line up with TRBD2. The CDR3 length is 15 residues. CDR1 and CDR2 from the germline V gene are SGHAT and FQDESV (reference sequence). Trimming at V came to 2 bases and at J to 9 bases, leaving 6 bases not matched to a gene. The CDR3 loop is CASSLLAGGGLEQFF. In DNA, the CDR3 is TGTGCCAGCAGCTTACTAGCGGGAGGAGGTCTTGAGCAGTTCTTC.

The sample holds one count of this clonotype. In DNA form, the CDR3 reads TGTGCCAGCAGTTCCGTATCGGGCCCTTGGGATGAGCAGTTCTTC. Translation gives CASSSVSGPWDEQFF. The V gene is TRBV6-5, the J gene TRBJ2-1; D uncertain. This CDR3 is 15 amino acids long. Germline V lookup: CDR1 MNHEY, CDR2 SVGAGI. V lost 4 bases and J lost 8, with 18 bases in between.

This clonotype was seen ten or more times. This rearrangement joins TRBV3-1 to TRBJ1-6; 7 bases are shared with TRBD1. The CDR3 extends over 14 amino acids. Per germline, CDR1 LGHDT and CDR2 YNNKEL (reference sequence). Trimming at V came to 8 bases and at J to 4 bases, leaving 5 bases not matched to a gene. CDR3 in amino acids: CASGTVPYNSPLHF. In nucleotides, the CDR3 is TGTGCCAGCGGGACAGTACCTTATAATTCACCCCTCCACTTT.

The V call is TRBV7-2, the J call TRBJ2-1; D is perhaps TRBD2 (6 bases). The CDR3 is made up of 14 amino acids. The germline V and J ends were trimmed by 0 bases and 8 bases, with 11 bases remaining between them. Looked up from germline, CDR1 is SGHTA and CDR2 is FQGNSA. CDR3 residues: CASSLASRRDEQFF. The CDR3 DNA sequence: TGTGCCAGCAGCTTAGCGTCGAGGAGGGATGAGCAGTTCTTC.

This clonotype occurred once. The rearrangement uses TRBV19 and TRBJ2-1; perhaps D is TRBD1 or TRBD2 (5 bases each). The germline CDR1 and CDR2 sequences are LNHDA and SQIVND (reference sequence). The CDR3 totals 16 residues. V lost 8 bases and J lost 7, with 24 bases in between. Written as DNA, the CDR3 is TGTGCCAGTGCCACGGCCCGGGACGGCCACAGGAATGAGCAGTTCTTC. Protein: CASATARDGHRNEQFF. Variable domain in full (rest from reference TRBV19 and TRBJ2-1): DGGITQSPKYLFRKEGQNVTLSCEQNLNHDAMYWYRQDPGQGLRLIYYSQIVNDFQKGDIAEGYSVSREKKESFPLTVTSAQKNPTAFYLCASATARDGHRNEQFFGPGTRLTVL.

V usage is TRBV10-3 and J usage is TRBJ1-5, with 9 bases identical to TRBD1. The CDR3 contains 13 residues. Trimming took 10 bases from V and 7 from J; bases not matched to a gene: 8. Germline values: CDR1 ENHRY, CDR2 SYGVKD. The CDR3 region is CASGTGPRQPQHF. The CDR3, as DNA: TGTGCCAGTGGGACAGGGCCGCGCCAGCCCCAGCATTTT.

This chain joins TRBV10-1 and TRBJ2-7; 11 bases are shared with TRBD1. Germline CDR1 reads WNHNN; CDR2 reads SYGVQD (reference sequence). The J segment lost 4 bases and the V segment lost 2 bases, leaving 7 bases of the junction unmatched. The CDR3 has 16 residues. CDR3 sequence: CASSEPMGTGGYEQYF. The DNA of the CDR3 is TGCGCCAGCAGTGAGCCGATGGGGACAGGGGGATACGAGCAGTACTTC.

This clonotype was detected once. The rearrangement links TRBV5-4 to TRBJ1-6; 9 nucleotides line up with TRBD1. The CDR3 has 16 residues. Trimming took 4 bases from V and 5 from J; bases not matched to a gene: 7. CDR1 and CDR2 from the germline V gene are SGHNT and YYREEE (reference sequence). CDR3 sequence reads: CASSRIGTGHNSPLHF. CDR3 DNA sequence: TGTGCCAGCAGCCGGATCGGGACAGGGCATAATTCACCCCTCCACTTT.

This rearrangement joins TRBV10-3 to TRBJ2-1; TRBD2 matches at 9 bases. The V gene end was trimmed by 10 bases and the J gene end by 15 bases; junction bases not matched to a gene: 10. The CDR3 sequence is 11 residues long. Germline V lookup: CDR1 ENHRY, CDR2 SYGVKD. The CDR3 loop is CATNHGTSSFF. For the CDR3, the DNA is TGTGCCACCAACCACGGGACTAGCTCGTTCTTC.

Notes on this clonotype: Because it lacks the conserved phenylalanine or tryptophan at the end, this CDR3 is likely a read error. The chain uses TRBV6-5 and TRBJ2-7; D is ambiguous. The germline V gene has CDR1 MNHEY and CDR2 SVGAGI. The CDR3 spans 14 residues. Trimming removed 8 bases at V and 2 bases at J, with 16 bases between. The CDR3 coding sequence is TGTGCCAGCTCCCTAAGCCGGAGCACCTACGAGCAGTACTTA. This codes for CASSLSRSTYEQYL.

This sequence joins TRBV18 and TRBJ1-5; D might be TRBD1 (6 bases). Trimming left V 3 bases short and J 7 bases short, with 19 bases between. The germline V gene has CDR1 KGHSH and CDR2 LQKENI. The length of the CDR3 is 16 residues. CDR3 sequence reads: CASSPQGTQGRQPQHF. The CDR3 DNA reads TGTGCCAGCTCACCTCAGGGGACACAAGGCAGGCAGCCCCAGCATTTT.

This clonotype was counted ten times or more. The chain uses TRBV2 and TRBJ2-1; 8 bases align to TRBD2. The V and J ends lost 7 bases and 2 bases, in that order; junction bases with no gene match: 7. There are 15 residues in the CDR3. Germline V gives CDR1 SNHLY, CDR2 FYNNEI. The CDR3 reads CASNGAGGPYNEQFF. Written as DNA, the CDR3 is TGTGCCAGCAACGGGGCGGGAGGCCCCTACAATGAGCAGTTCTTC.

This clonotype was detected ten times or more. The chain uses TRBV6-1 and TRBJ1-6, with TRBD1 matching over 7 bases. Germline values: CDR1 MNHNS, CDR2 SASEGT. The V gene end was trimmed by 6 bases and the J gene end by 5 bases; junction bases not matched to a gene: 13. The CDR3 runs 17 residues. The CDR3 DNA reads TGTGCCAGCAGGAAGGGACAGACCGGTATCGATAATTCACCCCTCCACTTT. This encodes CASRKGQTGIDNSPLHF.

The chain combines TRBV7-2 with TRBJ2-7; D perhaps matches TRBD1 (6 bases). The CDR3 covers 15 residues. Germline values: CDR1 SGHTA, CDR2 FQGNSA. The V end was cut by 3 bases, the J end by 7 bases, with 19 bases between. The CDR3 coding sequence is TGTGCCAGCAGCTTCCGGGCAGGGGAAGGTGGGGAGCAGTACTTC. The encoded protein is CASSFRAGEGGEQYF.

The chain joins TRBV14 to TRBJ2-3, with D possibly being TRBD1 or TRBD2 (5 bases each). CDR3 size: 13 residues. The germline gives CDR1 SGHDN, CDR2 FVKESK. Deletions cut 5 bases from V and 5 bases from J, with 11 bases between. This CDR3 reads CASSRDRGDTQYF. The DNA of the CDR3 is TGTGCCAGCAGCAGGGACCGCGGAGATACGCAGTATTTT. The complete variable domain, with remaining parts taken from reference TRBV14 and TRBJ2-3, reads EAGVTQFPSHSVIEKGQTVTLRCDPISGHDNLYWYRRVMGKEIKFLLHFVKESKQDESGMPNNRFLAERTGGTYSTLKVQPAELEDSGVYFCASSRDRGDTQYFGPGTRLTVL.

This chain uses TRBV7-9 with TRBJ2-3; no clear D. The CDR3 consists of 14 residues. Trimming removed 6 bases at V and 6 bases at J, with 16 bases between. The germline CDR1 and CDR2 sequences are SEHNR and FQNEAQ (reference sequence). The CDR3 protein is CASSVSAAGDTQYF. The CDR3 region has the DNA TGTGCCAGCAGTGTGAGCGCTGCCGGGGATACGCAGTATTTT.

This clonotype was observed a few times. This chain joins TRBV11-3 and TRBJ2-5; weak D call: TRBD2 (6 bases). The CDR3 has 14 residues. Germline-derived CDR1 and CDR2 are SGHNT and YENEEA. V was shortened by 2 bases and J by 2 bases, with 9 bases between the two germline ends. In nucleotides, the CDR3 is TGTGCCAGCAGCTTAATTAGCGGTCAAGAGACCCAGTACTTC. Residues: CASSLISGQETQYF.

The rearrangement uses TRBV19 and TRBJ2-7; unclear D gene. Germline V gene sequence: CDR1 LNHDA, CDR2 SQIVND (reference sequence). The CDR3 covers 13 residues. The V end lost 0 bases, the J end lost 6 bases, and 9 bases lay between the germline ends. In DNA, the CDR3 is TGTGCCAGTAGTATAGATGGGGAATCCGAGCAGTACTTC. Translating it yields CASSIDGESEQYF. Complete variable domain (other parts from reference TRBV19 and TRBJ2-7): DGGITQSPKYLFRKEGQNVTLSCEQNLNHDAMYWYRQDPGQGLRLIYYSQIVNDFQKGDIAEGYSVSREKKESFPLTVTSAQKNPTAFYLCASSIDGESEQYFGPGTRLTVT.

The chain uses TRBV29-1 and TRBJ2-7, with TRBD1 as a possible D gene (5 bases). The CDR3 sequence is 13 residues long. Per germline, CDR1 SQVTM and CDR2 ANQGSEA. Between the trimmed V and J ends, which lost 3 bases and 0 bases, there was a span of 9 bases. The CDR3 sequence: CSVEVRDSYEQYF. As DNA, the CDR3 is TGCAGCGTTGAGGTCAGGGACTCCTACGAGCAGTACTTC.

DNA of the CDR3: TGTGCCACCAGCCCTTTGTGGACAGGGGTAGGAAACACCATATATTTT. It translates to CATSPLWTGVGNTIYF. The chain joins TRBV15 to TRBJ1-3; 9 nucleotides align to TRBD1. With 5 bases clipped from V and 4 bases from J, the junction kept 9 bases outside the gene matches. The germline gives CDR1 LNHNV, CDR2 YYDKDF (reference sequence). The CDR3 sequence is 16 residues long.